This is a list of T cell receptor beta chains from one sample in a study of CD8+ T cells in alopecia areata. Repertoires were generated with immunoSEQ multiplex PCR, while TCRdb's copy carries only in-frame clones and drops some. The profile shows 180,000 or so clones, around 63% of them singletons. The sample here was CD4+ T cells sorted from blood, taken at week 0. These TCRs come from a human donor with alopecia areata. Both conserved end residues are part of each CDR3. Each record gives: CDR3 length, D gene, V gene, J gene, CDR3 protein. D genes are given only for firm matches.

>13|TRBD1|TRBV7-2|TRBJ1-2
CASSPGGGLGYTF
>17|TRBD1|TRBV29-1|TRBJ1-1
CSVGTISGTGGVTEAFF
>11|NA|TRBV25-1|TRBJ1-1
CASSEFGEAFF
>14|NA|TRBV30|TRBJ1-1
CAWSVASLGTEAFF
>15|NA|TRBV9|TRBJ2-3
CASSVVSEVTDTQYF
>15|TRBD1|TRBV6-1|TRBJ1-5
CASSQDRGGNQPQHF
>12|NA|TRBV10-3|TRBJ2-5
CAISESKETQYF
>13|NA|TRBV29-1|TRBJ1-1
CSGSDTMNTEAFF
>16|NA|TRBV2|TRBJ1-6
CATSRGAGNRNSPLHF
>14|NA|TRBV30|TRBJ2-7
CAWSGGQLIYEQYF
>14|NA|TRBV5-1|TRBJ2-6
CASKGMSGANVLTF
>18|NA|TRBV5-4|TRBJ1-1
CASNFPHPSGRSNTEAFF
>15|NA|TRBV9|TRBJ2-1
CASSLHQTGLGEQFF
>14|NA|TRBV7-2|TRBJ1-1
CASSLRLSNTEAFF
>12|TRBD1|TRBV5-6|TRBJ1-2
CATRRTGNGYTF
>14|TRBD2|TRBV27|TRBJ2-3
CASSFVAGRDTQYF
>14|NA|TRBV2|TRBJ1-2
CASSELRGGYGYTF
>12|NA|TRBV2|TRBJ1-2
CASSDSNYGYTF
>15|NA|TRBV30|TRBJ1-1
CAWSVRARGNTEAFF
>14|NA|TRBV28|TRBJ1-2
CASYSAGRPYGYTF
>16|NA|TRBV2|TRBJ1-6
CASSEAVDRTKSPLHF
>12|NA|TRBV14|TRBJ1-4
CASSQGFEKLFF
>13|NA|TRBV6-5|TRBJ2-7
CASSRGPDYEQYF
>12|TRBD2|TRBV6-5|TRBJ2-5
CASSTGGETQYF
>13|NA|TRBV5-5|TRBJ2-5
CASSLQGAETQYF